This entry lists 7 T cell receptor beta chains sequenced from one sample in a study of CD8+ T cells in alopecia areata. Reverse transcribed after extraction, RNA yielded cDNA as the sequencing template. Libraries were prepared by immunoSEQ multiplex PCR; TCRdb keeps only in-frame clonotypes and omits some of them. Sampling found over 15,000 clones, none seen once. Pooled cells of cutaneous lymph node origin were sorted on CD4, CD8alpha, NKG2D, NKG2ACE and other markers. Material: CD8+ T cells sorted from a lymph node. The origin of the receptors is a C3H/HeJ mouse with alopecia areata. As its MHC haplotype, the strain has H2-k.

Ten or more counts support this clone. The germline and genes are mouse ones. The CDR3 goes on 4 residues after the read ends, and that part is filled in from the germline J gene. The chain uses TRBV13-3 and TRBJ1-2; the match to TRBD1 covers 7 bases. The germline gives CDR1 NNHDY, CDR2 SYVADS. With 5 bases clipped from V and 0 bases from J, the junction kept 4 bases outside the gene matches. The CDR3 has 14 residues. The part of the CDR3 DNA that was read is TGTGCCAGCAGCCGTACAGGGGCAAACTCC. Translated, it gives CASSRTGANS. The complete CDR3 protein is CASSRTGANSDYTF.

A few counts support this clone. The genes are named according to mouse. The CDR3 end lies 4 residues beyond the end of the read and is filled in from the germline J gene. The rearrangement links TRBV14 to TRBJ1-2; D might be TRBD1 (6 bases). Germline-derived CDR1 and CDR2 are SGHDT and FRDEAV. Trimming removed 5 bases from V and 0 bases from J, with 11 bases in between. The CDR3 runs to 14 residues. Incomplete CDR3 DNA: TGTGCCAGCAGATCACAGGGTGCAAACTCC. Its translation: CASRSQGANS. The CDR3 in full is CASRSQGANSDYTF.

This clone was seen a few times. Gene names and germline refer to mouse. The CDR3 is cut off 4 residues early in the read; its end comes from the germline J gene. V usage is TRBV13-2 and J usage is TRBJ2-1; 11 positions agree with TRBD2. The CDR3 has 15 residues. Per germline, CDR1 NNHNN and CDR2 SYGAGS (reference sequence). The V gene end was trimmed by 1 base and the J gene end by 6 bases; junction bases not matched to a gene: 3. The sequenced part of the CDR3 DNA is TGTGCCAGCGGTGATCGACTGGGGGGGAGTGCT. As protein: CASGDRLGGSA. The complete CDR3 sequence is CASGDRLGGSAEQFF.

This clone was seen repeatedly, ten times or more. Each gene name is a mouse one. Read data end 4 residues before the CDR3 end; the end is taken from the germline J gene. The rearrangement joins TRBV13-3 to TRBJ2-5, with 7 bases fitting TRBD2. This CDR3 comprises 15 residues. Trimming took 3 bases from V and 2 from J; bases not matched to a gene: 6. The V gene's germline CDR1 is NNHDY and CDR2 SYVADS. The CDR3 loop reads CASSGDWESQDTQYF. The sequenced CDR3 bases are TGTGCCAGCAGTGGTGACTGGGAGTCCCAAGAC.

A remark on this clone: Gene and germline names: mouse. The read terminates 4 residues before the CDR3 end, so the remaining end is supplied by the germline J gene. This sequence joins TRBV13-1 and TRBJ2-1, with TRBD1 identical over 7 bases. The CDR3 runs 13 residues. Germline CDR1 NSHNY, CDR2 SYGAGN. CDR3 DNA (partial): TGTGCCAGCAGTGATGCGGACAGGGCT. Its protein product is CASSDADRA. The full CDR3 protein reads CASSDADRAEQFF.

Comments on this clone: Here the gene names and germline are mouse. The CDR3 is cut off 4 residues early in the read; its end comes from the germline J gene. The J gene is TRBJ2-5, the V gene TRBV1, with TRBD2 identical over 9 bases. The germline gives CDR1 NSQYPW, CDR2 LRSPGD (reference sequence). Trimming took 0 bases from V and 3 from J; bases not matched to a gene: 1. The length of the CDR3 is 15 residues. CDR3 DNA, as far as it was read: TGCACCTGCAGTGCAGATGGGGGGGCTCAAGAC. Residues: CTCSADGGAQD. The complete CDR3 sequence is CTCSADGGAQDTQYF. The full variable domain, with the rest looked up from reference TRBV1 and TRBJ2-5, is VTLLEQNPRWRLVPRGQAVNLRCILKNSQYPWMSWYQQDLQKQLQWLFTLRSPGDKEVKSLPGADYLATRVTDTELRLQVANMSQGRTLYCTCSADGGAQDTQYFGPGTRLLVL.

On this clone itself: Gene names are mouse gene names. The sequenced fragment ends 4 residues before the CDR3 boundary, so the rest is inferred from the germline J gene. The chain uses TRBV19 and TRBJ2-7; 12 bases align to TRBD2. The CDR3 loop spans 16 amino acids. Germline V gene lookup returns CDR1 FNHDT and CDR2 SITEND (reference sequence). CDR3: CASSIATGTGGYEQYF. The CDR3 DNA, read in part, is TGTGCCAGCAGTATAGCTACCGGGACTGGGGGGTAT.